These 17 T cell receptor beta chains were all obtained from the same sample, sequenced in a study of blood T cell repertoires in COVID-19. Produced via immunoSEQ multiplex PCR; TCRdb's table is partial and in-frame only. The table lists around 200,000 clones, around 85% of them singletons. Input material: peripheral blood. These receptors all stem from a woman aged 45-60 years with acute or convalescent COVID-19.

This chain joins TRBV9 and TRBJ1-4; possible D gene TRBD1, 5 bases. Germline CDR1 and CDR2: SGDLS and YYNGEE. Trimming cost V 0 bases and J 3 bases, with 15 bases left between them. CDR3 length: 17 residues. As DNA, the CDR3 is TGTGCCAGCAGCGTAGATGGACAAGGGTACGCTAATGAAAAACTGTTTTTT. Amino acids: CASSVDGQGYANEKLFF.

The chain joins TRBV19 to TRBJ2-7, with 10 bases aligning to TRBD2. CDR1 and CDR2 from the germline V gene are LNHDA and SQIVND (reference sequence). CDR3 length: 16 residues. After removal of 3 bases from V and 2 bases from J, the junction contained 7 bases not matched to a gene. CDR3 region: CASSIQLAGFAYEQYF. For the CDR3, the DNA is TGTGCCAGTAGTATTCAACTAGCGGGATTCGCCTACGAGCAGTACTTC.

This chain links TRBV24-1 with TRBJ1-2, with D possibly matching TRBD1 (6 bases). The CDR3 has 16 amino acids. Germline V lookup: CDR1 KGHDR, CDR2 SFDVKD. V dropped 1 base and J dropped 8 bases, with 19 bases sitting between them. The CDR3 reads CATSDFGGTGLRGYTF. The CDR3 nucleotides read TGTGCCACCAGTGATTTTGGGGGTACAGGGCTTCGGGGCTACACCTTC.

The V and J genes are TRBV30 and TRBJ1-2; D is uncertain. The CDR3 loop spans 13 amino acids. V was trimmed by 5 bases and J by 6 bases, leaving 16 bases between them. Germline values: CDR1 GTSNPN, CDR2 SVGIG (reference sequence). The DNA for the CDR3 is TGTGCCTGGGGCCTACCCCACTTCGATGGCTACACCTTC. It translates to CAWGLPHFDGYTF.

The chain uses TRBV29-1 and TRBJ2-3; D perhaps matches TRBD2 (5 bases). Germline V gives CDR1 SQVTM, CDR2 ANQGSEA. This CDR3 has 18 residues. Trimming pared 1 base from V and 0 bases from J, leaving 20 bases between. The DNA for the CDR3 is TGCAGCGTTGAAGGAGGGAGCCGAGCCCCACTAAGCACAGATACGCAGTATTTT. It translates to CSVEGGSRAPLSTDTQYF.

V and J are TRBV5-4 and TRBJ2-5; weak D call: TRBD2 (7 bases). The CDR3 runs to 16 residues. CDR1 is SGHNT and CDR2 is YYREEE in the germline V gene (reference sequence). The V end lost 4 bases, the J end lost 4 bases, and 20 bases lay between the germline ends. The CDR3 DNA sequence: TGTGCCAGCAGCGGGAGGGGGGGAGCTCCACGAGAGACCCAGTACTTC. This translates into CASSGRGGAPRETQYF.

This chain connects TRBV20-1 to TRBJ2-7, with 10 bases aligning to TRBD2. CDR3 size: 15 residues. The junction had 12 bases not matched to a gene; V was cut back by 3 bases and J by 7 bases. The V gene's germline CDR1 is DFQATT and CDR2 SNEGSKA (reference sequence). The CDR3 spells CSASRFEREGREQYF. CDR3 DNA sequence: TGCAGTGCTAGTCGATTTGAGCGGGAGGGCCGTGAGCAGTACTTC.

The chain recombines TRBV10-3 with TRBJ2-5; no clear D gene. The CDR3 is 12 amino acids. The germline V gene has CDR1 ENHRY and CDR2 SYGVKD. Trimming shortened V by 8 bases and J by 3 bases, and 10 bases separated the two germline ends. The CDR3 DNA is TGTGCCATCGCTTCCTCGGAAGAGACCCAGTACTTC. Translated: CAIASSEETQYF.

This clone was seen a few times. The chain joins TRBV25-1 to TRBJ2-1, with TRBD2 identical over 9 bases. This CDR3 spans 17 amino acids. V was clipped by 0 bases and J by 4 bases; unmatched bases: 7. Germline assignment: CDR1 MGHDK and CDR2 SYGVNS. The CDR3 DNA follows: TGTGCCAGCAGTGAATATACCAGCGGGAGGACGTACAATGAGCAGTTCTTC. The encoded protein is CASSEYTSGRTYNEQFF.

The chain has TRBV12-3 or TRBV12-4 and TRBJ1-5; D not resolved. V shed 2 bases and J shed 6 bases, with 8 bases lying between them. The CDR3 is 13 amino acids. CDR3 nucleotides: TGTGCCAGCAGTTTAATGGGGAGTCAGCCCCAGCATTTT. Residues: CASSLMGSQPQHF.

As concerns this clone: The junction and the germline gene differ at one end; a read error may be behind it. The chain combines TRBV19 with TRBJ2-1, with TRBD2 matching 10 bases. The CDR3 has 11 amino acids. CDR1 is LNHDA and CDR2 is SQIVND in the germline V gene (reference sequence). DNA for the CDR3: TGTGCCAGTAGTGCTAGCGGGGGAAGGATCTTC. Residues: CASSASGGRIF.

The V call is TRBV11-2, the J call TRBJ2-1; 10 bases align to TRBD2. Unmatched junction bases numbered 6, after V lost 2 bases and J lost 8 bases. The CDR3 covers 15 residues. The V gene's germline CDR1 is SGHAT and CDR2 FQNNGV. The CDR3 coding sequence is TGTGCCAGCAGCTTATTGAGCGGGGGGGCACATGAGCAGTTCTTC. Protein sequence: CASSLLSGGAHEQFF.

This chain links TRBV2 with TRBJ1-2, with 7 bases fitting TRBD1. Germline CDR1 reads SNHLY; CDR2 reads FYNNEI. Germline trimming cut 7 bases from V and 4 bases from J; bases unmatched to any gene: 3. The CDR3 consists of 12 residues. CDR3 DNA sequence: TGTGCCAGCAAGCGGACAGGCTATGGCTACACCTTC. Protein sequence: CASKRTGYGYTF.

The chain is built from TRBV27 and TRBJ2-7; D perhaps matches TRBD2 (5 bases). V was clipped by 8 bases and J by 3 bases, with 11 bases between them. Germline CDR1 is MNHEY and CDR2 is SMNVEV (reference sequence). This CDR3 has 12 amino acids. The CDR3 spells CASRSEGYEQYF. Written as DNA, the CDR3 is TGTGCCAGCCGATCAGAGGGCTACGAGCAGTACTTC.

The chain couples TRBV14 to TRBJ1-1; 7 nucleotides agree with TRBD1. The J segment lost 4 bases and the V segment lost 4 bases, leaving 6 bases of the junction unmatched. The CDR3 covers 14 residues. CDR1 is SGHDN and CDR2 is FVKESK in the germline V gene. CDR3 sequence: CASSLRQGFTEAFF. CDR3 sequence (DNA): TGTGCCAGCAGCCTCCGACAGGGTTTCACTGAAGCTTTCTTT.

The chain couples TRBV9 to TRBJ2-3; 10 nucleotides agree with TRBD1. The V and J ends lost 4 bases and 6 bases, in that order; junction bases with no gene match: 11. The CDR3 loop spans 16 amino acids. Germline CDR1 is SGDLS and CDR2 is YYNGEE. The CDR3 nucleotides read TGTGCCAGCAGCCCCAGACAGGGGGCGCAACAGGATACGCAGTATTTT. This sequence encodes CASSPRQGAQQDTQYF.

V gene TRBV15 combines with J gene TRBJ1-5; D unclear. The V gene lost 5 bases and the J gene lost 7 bases, with 9 bases spanning the gap. This CDR3 contains 12 residues. CDR1 and CDR2 (germline): LNHNV, YYDKDF (reference sequence). The CDR3 DNA reads as TGTGCCACCAGCGGCACCAACCAGCCCCAGCATTTT. It yields the protein CATSGTNQPQHF.